The 17 T cell receptor beta chains reported below all come from one sample, sequenced in a study of spatial heterogeneity in lung cancer. TCRdb re-called the 5' RACE reads with MiXCR, one entry per CDR3 protein. The data show fewer than 20,000 distinct CDR3 sequences, about a fifth seen once. Time point noted: sample taken at primary tumor resection. Whole RNA came from tumor, nontumor lung or frozen PBMC and was sequenced without being sorted. The input for sequencing was PBMCs, taken at surgery. The receptors were gathered from a male donor with early-stage non-small cell lung cancer.

This clonotype has at least ten counts. V gene TRBV7-9 combines with J gene TRBJ2-2; D possibly corresponds to TRBD2 (5 bases). The length of the CDR3 is 14 residues. The germline V gene has CDR1 SEHNR and CDR2 FQNEAQ (reference sequence). CDR3 sequence: CATRATTNTGELFF. DNA for the CDR3: TGTGCTACGCGGGCAACTACGAACACCGGGGAGCTGTTTTTT.

The rearrangement joins TRBV3-1 to TRBJ1-6; D is possibly TRBD1 (5 bases). The V end was cut by 4 bases, the J end by 10 bases, with 20 bases between. The CDR3 is 16 amino acids. From germline, CDR1 is LGHDT and CDR2 YNNKEL (reference sequence). Written as DNA, the CDR3 is TGTGCCAGCAGCCTCGGGGGGGATAGGGTATGGTCACCCCTCCACTTT. Protein: CASSLGGDRVWSPLHF.

By sample share, this clonotype is medium-sized. The genes are TRBV9 and TRBJ1-5; D is perhaps TRBD1 (5 bases). Germline values: CDR1 SGDLS, CDR2 YYNGEE. This CDR3 has 14 residues. V shed 0 bases and J shed 6 bases, with 10 bases lying between them. CDR3 sequence: CASSVGGEIQPQHF. CDR3 nucleotide sequence: TGTGCCAGCAGCGTAGGAGGGGAAATTCAGCCCCAGCATTTT.

This clonotype is labeled as medium-sized. V is TRBV3-1 and J is TRBJ2-1; D gene uncertain. The V end was cut by 4 bases, the J end by 0 bases, with 13 bases between. Germline V gene sequence: CDR1 LGHDT, CDR2 YNNKEL (reference sequence). The CDR3 totals 16 residues. This CDR3 is CASSLNSWSSYNEQFF. The DNA for the CDR3 is TGTGCCAGCAGCCTTAACAGCTGGAGCTCCTACAATGAGCAGTTCTTC.

This clonotype occurred many times. The V call is TRBV3-1, the J call TRBJ1-1; unclear D gene. The CDR3 is 15 residues long. In germline, CDR1 is LGHDT, CDR2 YNNKEL (reference sequence). The V gene lost 0 bases and the J gene lost 5 bases, with 13 bases spanning the gap. The CDR3 loop reads CASSQEGRGATEAFF. The CDR3, as DNA: TGTGCCAGCAGCCAAGAGGGGAGAGGTGCGACTGAAGCTTTCTTT.

The sample holds many counts of this clonotype. The V call is TRBV19, the J call TRBJ2-5, with D unresolved. Germline lookup yields CDR1 LNHDA and CDR2 SQIVND (reference sequence). V was cut by 0 bases and J by 5 bases, with 10 bases left in between. CDR3 length: 14 residues. CDR3 protein: CASSIDASWETQYF. The CDR3 DNA reads as TGTGCCAGTAGTATAGATGCGAGTTGGGAGACCCAGTACTTC.

This clonotype was seen many times. V gene TRBV19 combines with J gene TRBJ1-2; TRBD1 matches 11 bases. V shed 5 bases and J 4 bases; nucleotides not matched to a gene: 6. This CDR3 contains 15 residues. Germline-derived CDR1 and CDR2 are LNHDA and SQIVND (reference sequence). CDR3: CASSAPGQGVYGYTF. CDR3 bases: TGTGCCAGTAGTGCTCCGGGACAGGGGGTCTATGGCTACACCTTC.

This clonotype was seen many times. The chain has TRBV6-6 and TRBJ1-5, with D unclear. V lost 3 bases to trimming and J lost 2 bases, with 11 bases between them. CDR3 length equals 15 residues. CDR1 and CDR2 (germline): MNHNY, SVGAGI (reference sequence). This CDR3 is CASSYGQVGNQPQHF. The CDR3 DNA follows: TGTGCCAGCAGTTATGGGCAGGTCGGCAATCAGCCCCAGCATTTT.

The chain employs TRBV20-1 and TRBJ2-1; 8 nucleotides align to TRBD2. V was clipped by 3 bases and J by 5 bases; unmatched bases: 3. This CDR3 is built from 13 residues. CDR1 DFQATT and CDR2 SNEGSKA come from the germline V gene (reference sequence). The CDR3 region is CSASGGANNEQFF. The DNA for the CDR3 is TGCAGTGCTAGCGGGGGGGCCAACAATGAGCAGTTCTTC.

Only one count was recorded for this clonotype. V and J are TRBV12-3 or TRBV12-4 and TRBJ1-2, with TRBD1 as a possible D gene (5 bases). This CDR3 is built from 17 residues. With 5 bases removed from V and 1 base from J, the gap between germline ends came to 20 bases. The CDR3 DNA follows: TGTGCCAGCAGTATGATAAGGGGCAGGGTGGGTAACTATGGCTACACCTTC. Amino acids: CASSMIRGRVGNYGYTF.

The V call is TRBV4-1, the J call TRBJ2-7; D not resolved. V lost 0 bases, J lost 7 bases, and 13 bases lay in between. CDR3 length: 14 residues. The germline V gene has CDR1 MGHRA and CDR2 YSYEKL. The CDR3 is CASSQDMVWREQYF. The CDR3 DNA reads as TGCGCCAGCAGCCAAGATATGGTGTGGCGGGAGCAGTACTTC.

This clonotype was picked up a small number of times. The chain carries TRBV19 and TRBJ2-7; no definite D call. The V end was cut by 3 bases, the J end by 5 bases, with 11 bases between. Looked up from germline, CDR1 is LNHDA and CDR2 is SQIVND (reference sequence). There are 13 residues in the CDR3. In DNA form, the CDR3 reads TGTGCCAGTAGTATTTCACCGGCCGACGAGCAGTACTTC. This sequence encodes CASSISPADEQYF.

This clonotype was detected ten times or more. The CDR3 here is CASSFTSGGANEQFF. CDR3 bases: TGTGCCAGCAGCTTTACTAGCGGGGGGGCCAATGAGCAGTTCTTC. This rearrangement joins TRBV7-6 to TRBJ2-1, with 13 bases lining up with TRBD2. The junction had 2 bases not matched to a gene; V was cut back by 3 bases and J by 6 bases. Germline V gene data show CDR1 as SGHVS and CDR2 as FNYEAQ. CDR3 length equals 15 residues. The complete variable domain, with remaining parts taken from reference TRBV7-6 and TRBJ2-1, reads GAGVSQSPRYKVTKRGQDVALRCDPISGHVSLYWYRQALGQGPEFLTYFNYEAQQDKSGLPNDRFSAERPEGSISTLTIQRTEQRDSAMYRCASSFTSGGANEQFFGPGTRLTVL.

This clonotype was detected ten times or more. J is TRBJ2-5 and V is TRBV18, with no clear D. Germline-derived CDR1 and CDR2 are KGHSH and LQKENI. The V end lost 3 bases, the J end lost 0 bases, and 8 bases lay between the germline ends. CDR3 length: 14 amino acids. The CDR3 DNA reads as TGTGCCAGCTCACCCCCATGGGACCAAGAGACCCAGTACTTC. It encodes CASSPPWDQETQYF.

Ten or more counts support this clonotype. The chain recombines TRBV29-1 with TRBJ1-1, with D unresolved. V gave up 4 bases and J gave up 3 bases, with 18 bases separating them. CDR3 size: 15 residues. Germline V gene data show CDR1 as SQVTM and CDR2 as ANQGSEA. Here the CDR3 reads CSVAGEVARDTEAFF. CDR3 coding DNA: TGCAGCGTTGCGGGTGAGGTGGCGAGGGACACTGAAGCTTTCTTT. Variable domain in full (rest from reference TRBV29-1 and TRBJ1-1): SAVISQKPSRDICQRGTSLTIQCQVDSQVTMMFWYRQQPGQSLTLIATANQGSEATYESGFVIDKFPISRPNLTFSTLTVSNMSPEDSSIYLCSVAGEVARDTEAFFGQGTRLTVV.

This clonotype was seen repeatedly, ten times or more. The chain carries TRBV7-9 and TRBJ2-7; TRBD1 might be the D (6 bases). Germline values: CDR1 SEHNR, CDR2 FQNEAQ (reference sequence). V was trimmed by 5 bases and J by 9 bases, leaving 17 bases between them. The CDR3 runs 13 residues. The CDR3 nucleotides are TGTGCCAGCAGCCCTGTTGTGGGGGCTCGGCAGTACTTC. Its translation is CASSPVVGARQYF.

This clonotype was counted at least ten times. The chain couples TRBV5-1 to TRBJ2-5; 8 bases line up with TRBD1. This CDR3 has 14 amino acids. V shed 5 bases, J shed 3 bases, and the junction held 6 bases outside the gene matches. CDR1 is SGHRS, CDR2 YFSETQ, per germline. The CDR3 nucleotides read TGCGCCAGCAGACGCGGACAGGGCGAAGAGACCCAGTACTTC. Translating gives CASRRGQGEETQYF.